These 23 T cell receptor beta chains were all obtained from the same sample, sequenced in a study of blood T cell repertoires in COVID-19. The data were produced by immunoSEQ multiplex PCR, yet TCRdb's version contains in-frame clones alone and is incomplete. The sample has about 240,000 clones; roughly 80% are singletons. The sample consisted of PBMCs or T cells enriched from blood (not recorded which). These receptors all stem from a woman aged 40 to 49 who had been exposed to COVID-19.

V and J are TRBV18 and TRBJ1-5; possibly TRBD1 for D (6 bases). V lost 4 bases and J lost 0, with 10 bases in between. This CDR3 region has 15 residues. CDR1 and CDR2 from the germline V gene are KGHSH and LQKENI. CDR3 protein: CASSREDSSNQPQHF. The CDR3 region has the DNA TGTGCCAGCTCACGAGAGGACAGTAGCAATCAGCCCCAGCATTTT.

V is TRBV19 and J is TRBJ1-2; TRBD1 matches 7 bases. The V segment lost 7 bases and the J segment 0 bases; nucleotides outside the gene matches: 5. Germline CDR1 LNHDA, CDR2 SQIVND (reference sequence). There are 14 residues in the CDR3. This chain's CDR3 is CASTIQGSNYGYTF. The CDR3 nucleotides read TGTGCCAGTACCATACAGGGGTCTAACTATGGCTACACCTTC.

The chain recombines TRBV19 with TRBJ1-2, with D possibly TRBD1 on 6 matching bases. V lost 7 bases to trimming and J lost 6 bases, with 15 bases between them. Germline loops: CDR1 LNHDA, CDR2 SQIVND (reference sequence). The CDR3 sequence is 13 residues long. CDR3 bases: TGTGCCAGTACGCACAGGGAAGTGGATGGCTACACCTTC. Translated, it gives CASTHREVDGYTF.

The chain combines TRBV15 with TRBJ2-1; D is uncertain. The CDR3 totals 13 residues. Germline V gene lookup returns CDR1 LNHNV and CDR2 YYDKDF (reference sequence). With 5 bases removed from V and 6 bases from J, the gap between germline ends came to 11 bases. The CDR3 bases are TGTGCCACCAGCTTCGGGTACGGCAATGAGCAGTTCTTC. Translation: CATSFGYGNEQFF. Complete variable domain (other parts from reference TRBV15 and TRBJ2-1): DAMVIQNPRYQVTQFGKPVTLSCSQTLNHNVMYWYQQKSSQAPKLLFHYYDKDFNNEADTPDNFQSRRPNTSFCFLDIRSPGLGDTAMYLCATSFGYGNEQFFGPGTRLTVL.

The CDR3 protein is CASSIRFGQGLFSTDTQYF. The CDR3 bases are TGTGCCAGCAGCATACGTTTCGGACAGGGGCTCTTTAGCACAGATACGCAGTATTTT. J is TRBJ2-3 and V is TRBV7-2, with 9 nucleotides matching TRBD1. The germline CDR1 and CDR2 sequences are SGHTA and FQGNSA. V lost 5 bases and J lost 0; bases outside the gene matches: 15. The CDR3 has 19 amino acids.

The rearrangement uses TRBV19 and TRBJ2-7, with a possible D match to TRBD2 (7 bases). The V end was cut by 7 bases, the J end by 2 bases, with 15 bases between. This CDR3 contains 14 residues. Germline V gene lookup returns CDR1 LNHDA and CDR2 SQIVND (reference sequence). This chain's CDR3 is CASNRGGGAYEQYF. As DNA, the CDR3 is TGTGCCAGTAATCGAGGAGGGGGGGCCTACGAGCAGTACTTC.

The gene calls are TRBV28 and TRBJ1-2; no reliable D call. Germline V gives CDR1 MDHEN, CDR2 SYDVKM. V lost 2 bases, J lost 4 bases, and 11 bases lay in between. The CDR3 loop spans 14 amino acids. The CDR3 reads CASSLGNRVYGYTF. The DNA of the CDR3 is TGTGCCAGCAGTTTAGGTAACAGAGTCTATGGCTACACCTTC.

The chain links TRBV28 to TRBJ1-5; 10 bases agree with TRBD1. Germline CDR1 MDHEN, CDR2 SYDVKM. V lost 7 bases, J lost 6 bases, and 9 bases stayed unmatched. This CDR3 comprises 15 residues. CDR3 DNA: TGTGCCAGCACTGAAGGGACAGGGGTCACTCAGCCCCAGCATTTT. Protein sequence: CASTEGTGVTQPQHF.

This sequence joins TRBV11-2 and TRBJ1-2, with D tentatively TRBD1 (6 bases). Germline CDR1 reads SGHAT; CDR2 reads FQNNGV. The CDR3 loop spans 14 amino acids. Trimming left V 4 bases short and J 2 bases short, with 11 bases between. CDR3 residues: CASSSNQGNYGYTF. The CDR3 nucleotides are TGTGCCAGCAGCTCGAACCAGGGGAACTATGGCTACACCTTC. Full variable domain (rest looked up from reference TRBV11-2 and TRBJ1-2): EAGVAQSPRYKIIEKRQSVAFWCNPISGHATLYWYQQILGQGPKLLIQFQNNGVVDDSQLPKDRFSAERLKGVDSTLKIQPAKLEDSAVYLCASSSNQGNYGYTFGSGTRLTVV.

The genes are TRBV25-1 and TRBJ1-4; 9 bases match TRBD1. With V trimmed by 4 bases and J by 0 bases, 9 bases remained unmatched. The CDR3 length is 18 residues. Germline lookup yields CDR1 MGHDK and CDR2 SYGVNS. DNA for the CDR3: TGTGCCAGCAGTGGTGGACCGGGACAGGGTACAACTAATGAAAAACTGTTTTTT. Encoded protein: CASSGGPGQGTTNEKLFF.

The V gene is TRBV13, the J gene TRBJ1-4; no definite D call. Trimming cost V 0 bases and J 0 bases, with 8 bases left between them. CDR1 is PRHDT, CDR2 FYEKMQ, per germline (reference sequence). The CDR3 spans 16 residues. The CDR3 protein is CASSLGLLATNEKLFF. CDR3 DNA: TGTGCCAGCAGCTTAGGCCTCCTTGCAACTAATGAAAAACTGTTTTTT.

CDR3 in amino acids: CASSPTRQGGTEAFF. The CDR3 nucleotides read TGTGCCAGCTCACCTACCCGACAGGGCGGAACTGAAGCTTTCTTT. The chain couples TRBV18 to TRBJ1-1; 7 nucleotides match TRBD1. The CDR3 extends over 15 amino acids. CDR1 is KGHSH and CDR2 is LQKENI in the germline V gene. V shed 3 bases, J shed 5 bases, and the junction held 9 bases outside the gene matches.

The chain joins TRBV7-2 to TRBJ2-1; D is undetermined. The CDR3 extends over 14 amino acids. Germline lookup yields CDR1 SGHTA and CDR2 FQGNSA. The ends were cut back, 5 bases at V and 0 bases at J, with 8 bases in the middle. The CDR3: CASSEESSYNEQFF. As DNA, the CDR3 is TGTGCCAGCAGCGAGGAAAGCTCCTACAATGAGCAGTTCTTC.

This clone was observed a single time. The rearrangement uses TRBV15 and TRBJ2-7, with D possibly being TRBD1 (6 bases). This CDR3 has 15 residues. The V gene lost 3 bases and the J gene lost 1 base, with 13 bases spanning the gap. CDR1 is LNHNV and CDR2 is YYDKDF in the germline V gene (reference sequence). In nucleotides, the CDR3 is TGTGCCACCAGCAGGGCCGGACAGCCATCCTACGAGCAGTACTTC. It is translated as CATSRAGQPSYEQYF.

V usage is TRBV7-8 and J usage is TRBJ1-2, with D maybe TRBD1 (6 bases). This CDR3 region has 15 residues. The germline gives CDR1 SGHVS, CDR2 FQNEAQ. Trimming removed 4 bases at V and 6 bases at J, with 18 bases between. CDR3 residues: CASSWNTGTTHGYTF. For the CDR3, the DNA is TGTGCCAGCAGCTGGAACACCGGGACAACGCATGGCTACACCTTC.

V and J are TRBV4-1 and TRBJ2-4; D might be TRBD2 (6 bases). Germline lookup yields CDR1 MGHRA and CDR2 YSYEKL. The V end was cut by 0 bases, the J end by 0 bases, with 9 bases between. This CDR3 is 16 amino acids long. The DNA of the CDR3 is TGCGCCAGCAGCCAAGAACGGGGGAGAGCCAAAAACATTCAGTACTTC. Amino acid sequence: CASSQERGRAKNIQYF.

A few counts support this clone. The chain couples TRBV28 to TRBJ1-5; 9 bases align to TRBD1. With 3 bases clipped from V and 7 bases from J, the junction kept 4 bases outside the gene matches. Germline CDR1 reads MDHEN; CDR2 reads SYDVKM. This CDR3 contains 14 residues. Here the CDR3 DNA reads TGTGCCAGCAGTTTCGGGGACAGGGCCCAGCCCCAGCATTTT. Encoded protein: CASSFGDRAQPQHF.

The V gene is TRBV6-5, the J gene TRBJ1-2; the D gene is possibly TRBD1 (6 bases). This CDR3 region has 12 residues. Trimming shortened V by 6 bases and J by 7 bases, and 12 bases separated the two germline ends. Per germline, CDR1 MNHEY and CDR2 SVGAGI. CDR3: CASSPTGGGYTF. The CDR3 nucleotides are TGTGCCAGCAGCCCGACAGGAGGTGGCTACACCTTC.

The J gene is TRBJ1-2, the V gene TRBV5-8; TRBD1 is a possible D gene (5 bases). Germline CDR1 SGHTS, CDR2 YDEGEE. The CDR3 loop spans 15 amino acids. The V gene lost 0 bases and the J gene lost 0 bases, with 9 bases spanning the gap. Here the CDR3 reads CASSLDPGPNYGYTF. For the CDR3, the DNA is TGTGCCAGCAGCTTGGATCCAGGGCCTAACTATGGCTACACCTTC.

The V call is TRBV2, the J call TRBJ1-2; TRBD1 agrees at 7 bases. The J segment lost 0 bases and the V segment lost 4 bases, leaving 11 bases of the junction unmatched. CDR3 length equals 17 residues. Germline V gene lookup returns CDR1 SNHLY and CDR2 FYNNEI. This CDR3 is CASSAPDRERSNYGYTF. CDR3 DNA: TGTGCCAGCAGTGCCCCCGACAGGGAACGGTCTAACTATGGCTACACCTTC.

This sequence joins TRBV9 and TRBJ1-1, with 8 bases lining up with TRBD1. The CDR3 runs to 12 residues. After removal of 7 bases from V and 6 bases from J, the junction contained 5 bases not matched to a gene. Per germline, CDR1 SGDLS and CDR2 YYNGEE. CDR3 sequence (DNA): TGTGCCAGCGGTGACAGGGGCGCTGAAGCTTTCTTT. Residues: CASGDRGAEAFF.

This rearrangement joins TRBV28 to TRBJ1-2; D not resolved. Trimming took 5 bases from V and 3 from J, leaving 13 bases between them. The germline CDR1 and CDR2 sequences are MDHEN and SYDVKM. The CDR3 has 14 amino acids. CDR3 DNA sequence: TGTGCCAGCAGTCTGGGAGGGAATGACTATGGCTACACCTTC. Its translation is CASSLGGNDYGYTF.

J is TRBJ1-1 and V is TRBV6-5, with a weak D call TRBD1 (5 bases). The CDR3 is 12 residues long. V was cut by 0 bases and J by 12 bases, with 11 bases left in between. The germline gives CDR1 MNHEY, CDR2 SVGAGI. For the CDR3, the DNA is TGTGCCAGCAGTTACTCGGGGGGGAGGCCTTTCTTT. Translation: CASSYSGGRPFF.